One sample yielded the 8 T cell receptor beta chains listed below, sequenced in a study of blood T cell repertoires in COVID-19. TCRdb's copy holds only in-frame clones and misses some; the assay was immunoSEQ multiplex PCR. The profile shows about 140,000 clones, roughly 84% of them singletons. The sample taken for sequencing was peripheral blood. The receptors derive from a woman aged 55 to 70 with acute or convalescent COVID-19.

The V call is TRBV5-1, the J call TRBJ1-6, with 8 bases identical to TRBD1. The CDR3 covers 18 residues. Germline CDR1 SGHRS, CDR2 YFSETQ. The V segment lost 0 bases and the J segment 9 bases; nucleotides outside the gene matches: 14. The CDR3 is CASSLVGISGTGSSPLHF. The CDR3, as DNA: TGCGCCAGCAGCTTGGTTGGTATTTCCGGGACAGGATCTTCACCCCTCCACTTT.

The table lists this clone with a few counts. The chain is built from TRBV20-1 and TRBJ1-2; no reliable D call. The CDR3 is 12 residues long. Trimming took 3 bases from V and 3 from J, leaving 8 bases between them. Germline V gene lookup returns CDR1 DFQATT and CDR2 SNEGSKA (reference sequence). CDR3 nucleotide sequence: TGCAGTGCTAGTCCCCTATACTATGGCTACACCTTC. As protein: CSASPLYYGYTF.

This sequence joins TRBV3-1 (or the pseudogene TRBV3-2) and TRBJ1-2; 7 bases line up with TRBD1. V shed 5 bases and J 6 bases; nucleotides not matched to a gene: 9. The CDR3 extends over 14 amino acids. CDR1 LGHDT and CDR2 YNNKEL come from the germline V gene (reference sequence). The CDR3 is CASSYPDREDGYTF. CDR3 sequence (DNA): TGTGCCAGCAGCTACCCCGACAGGGAGGATGGCTACACCTTC.

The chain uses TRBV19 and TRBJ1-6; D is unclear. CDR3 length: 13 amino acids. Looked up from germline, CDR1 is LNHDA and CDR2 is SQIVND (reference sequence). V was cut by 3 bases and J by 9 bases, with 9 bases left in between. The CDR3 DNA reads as TGTGCCAGTAGTATCGATAGTGTTTCACCCCTCCACTTT. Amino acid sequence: CASSIDSVSPLHF.

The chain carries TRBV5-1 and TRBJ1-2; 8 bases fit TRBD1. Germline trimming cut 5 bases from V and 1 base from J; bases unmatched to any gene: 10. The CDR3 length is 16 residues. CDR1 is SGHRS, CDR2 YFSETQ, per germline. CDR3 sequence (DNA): TGCGCCAGCAGGAACCCCCCGGGACAGGTTAACTATGGCTACACCTTC. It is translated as CASRNPPGQVNYGYTF.

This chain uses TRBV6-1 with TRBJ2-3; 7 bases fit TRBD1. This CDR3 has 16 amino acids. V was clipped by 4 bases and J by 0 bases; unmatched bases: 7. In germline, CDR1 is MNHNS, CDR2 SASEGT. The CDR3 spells CASSVGTDPSTDTQYF. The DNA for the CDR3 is TGTGCCAGCAGTGTCGGGACAGACCCTAGCACAGATACGCAGTATTTT.

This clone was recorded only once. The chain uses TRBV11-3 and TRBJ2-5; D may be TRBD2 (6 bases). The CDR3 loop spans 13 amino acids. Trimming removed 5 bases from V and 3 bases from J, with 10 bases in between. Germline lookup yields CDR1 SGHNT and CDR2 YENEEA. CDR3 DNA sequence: TGTGCCAGCAGCACCTGGGGGGAAGAGACCCAGTACTTC. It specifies CASSTWGEETQYF.

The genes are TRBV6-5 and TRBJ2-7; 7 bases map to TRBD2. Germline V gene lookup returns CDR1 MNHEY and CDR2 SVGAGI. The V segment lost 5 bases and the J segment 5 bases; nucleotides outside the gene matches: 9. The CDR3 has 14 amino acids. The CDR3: CASSRNGLVDEQYF. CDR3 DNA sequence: TGTGCCAGCAGTAGAAATGGACTAGTCGACGAGCAGTACTTC.